This T cell receptor (beta chain) emerged from a study of metastatic and nonmetastatic thyroid tumors. Study summary: Comparative analysis of repertoires was undertaken across blood and tumor or nodule tissue obtained from malignant and benign thyroid patients.

The sample holds many counts of this clone. Its target is unknown. The study's findings and limits: Versus benign nodules, malignant thyroid tumors reportedly had significantly higher TCR beta diversity, in blood and tumor.

Prior to thyroid surgery, none of the patients had received any treatment. As processed by the authors: The distant-metastasis classifier for papillary thyroid cancer was built from CDR3 differences across clinicopathological groups. TCRdb reassembled clones from the PCR reads with MiXCR. The V and J calls were determined by TCRdb, not by the authors. Counted here are some 90,000 clones, 8% to 9.5% occurring once; the ten biggest clones make up 8.8%. This TCR came from a female donor with papillary thyroid cancer or a benign thyroid nodule (not recorded which). Some clones in this sample may be carry-over from other donors' samples. The sequencing input was blood.

The CDR3 loop is CASSQGQGSNQPQHF. The CDR3 coding sequence is TGTGCCAGCAGCCAAGGACAGGGCAGCAATCAGCCCCAGCATTTT. J is TRBJ1-5 and V is TRBV3-1; 7 bases line up with TRBD1. The CDR3 consists of 15 residues. Germline loops: CDR1 LGHDT, CDR2 YNNKEL (reference sequence). V gave up 1 base and J gave up 1 base; unmatched junction bases: 1.